The clone carrying this T cell receptor beta chain was observed at least ten times. The record originates from a study of T cells of healthy individuals. TCRdb re-analysed the 5' RACE reads in MiXCR, keeping a single row per CDR3 protein. The repertoire holds about 82,000 distinct CDR3 sequences, with roughly 5% as singletons. The receptor was derived from a female donor in good health.

CDR3 nucleotide sequence: TGCGCCAGCAGCCCCGCCTGGGGCGACGGGGCCAACGTCCTGACTTTC. Protein product: CASSPAWGDGANVLTF. V gene TRBV5-1 combines with J gene TRBJ2-6; D possibly corresponds to TRBD1 (5 bases). Germline CDR1 is SGHRS and CDR2 is YFSETQ. The CDR3 is 16 residues long. Trimming took off 4 bases at V and 4 bases at J, with 15 bases between the two ends.